The rows below give T cell receptor beta chains drawn from one sample of a study of T cells after yellow fever vaccination. TCRdb reprocessed the 5' RACE reads via MiXCR and lists one record per CDR3 protein. The repertoire holds just over 300,000 distinct CDR3 sequences, with about 3.5% as singletons. The source was PBMCs, collected on the day of the yellow fever booster vaccination. These receptors came from a man in his late teens or twenties who received the YFV17D yellow fever vaccine. Both conserved end residues are part of each CDR3. The D gene is left open where the match is weak. A row's size may be missing; if present it is once, few, many or a size class.

J: TRBJ1-2; D: TRBD1; size: many; V: TRBV7-2; CDR3: CASSRDRRDGYTF; DNA: TGTGCCAGCAGCCGGGACAGGCGGGATGGCTACACCTTC
J: TRBJ2-1; D: .; size: many; V: TRBV10-3; CDR3: CAISEQVGGAGNEQFF; DNA: TGTGCCATCAGTGAGCAGGTGGGGGGGGCAGGGAATGAGCAGTTCTTC
J: TRBJ1-1; D: TRBD1; size: few; V: TRBV20-1; CDR3: CSAPGTGVTEAFF; DNA: TGCAGTGCTCCCGGGACAGGGGTCACTGAAGCTTTCTTT
J: TRBJ1-5; D: .; size: medium-sized; V: TRBV6-4; CDR3: CASSDLVFCNQPQHF; DNA: TGTGCCAGCAGTGACTTGGTATTTTGCAATCAGCCCCAGCATTTT
J: TRBJ2-1; D: .; size: many; V: TRBV3-1; CDR3: CASSQERAGENEQFF; DNA: TGTGCCAGCAGCCAAGAGCGGGCAGGTGAGAATGAGCAGTTCTTC
J: TRBJ2-1; D: TRBD1; size: many; V: TRBV23-1; CDR3: CASSQLGQGGYNEQFF; DNA: TGCGCCAGCAGTCAATTGGGACAGGGGGGCTACAATGAGCAGTTCTTC
J: TRBJ1-2; D: .; size: few; V: TRBV10-2; CDR3: CATTATANYGYTF; DNA: TGCGCCACCACAGCCACAGCTAACTATGGCTACACCTTC
J: TRBJ2-3; D: TRBD1; size: .; V: TRBV19; CDR3: CASSRRRQGGTDTQYF; DNA: TGTGCCAGTAGTCGCCGCCGACAGGGTGGCACAGATACGCAGTATTTT
J: TRBJ2-1; D: TRBD1; size: .; V: TRBV9; CDR3: CASTHRQGAADEQFF; DNA: TGTGCCAGCACACATCGACAGGGGGCAGCGGATGAGCAGTTCTTC
J: TRBJ2-4; D: .; size: few; V: TRBV12-3/TRBV12-4; CDR3: CASSTGLAKNIQYF; DNA: TGTGCCAGCAGTACGGGTTTAGCCAAAAACATTCAGTACTTC
J: TRBJ1-2; D: .; size: .; V: TRBV12-3/TRBV12-4; CDR3: CASSFEPRYGYTF; DNA: TGTGCCAGCAGCTTTGAACCGCGCTATGGCTACACCTTC
J: TRBJ2-1; D: .; size: many; V: TRBV5-1; CDR3: CASSQTTQTGPPYNEQFF; DNA: TGCGCCAGCAGCCAAACTACCCAGACGGGACCGCCATACAATGAGCAGTTCTTC
J: TRBJ2-3; D: .; size: many; V: TRBV5-1; CDR3: CASSSDTRGPPTDTQYF; DNA: TGCGCCAGCAGCTCCGATACTAGGGGACCTCCCACAGATACGCAGTATTTT
J: TRBJ1-5; D: .; size: few; V: TRBV20-1; CDR3: CSASRLRQPQHF; DNA: TGCAGTGCTAGCCGCCTGAGGCAGCCCCAGCATTTT
J: TRBJ1-1; D: .; size: .; V: TRBV4-3; CDR3: CASSQDRAGSTEAFF; DNA: TGCGCCAGCAGCCAAGACCGGGCAGGTTCTACTGAAGCTTTCTTT
J: TRBJ2-7; D: TRBD2; size: .; V: TRBV6-1; CDR3: CASSELTSVPREQYF; DNA: TGTGCCAGCAGTGAACTGACTAGCGTGCCTCGCGAGCAGTACTTC
J: TRBJ2-5; D: .; size: .; V: TRBV19; CDR3: CASSGAKETQYF; DNA: TGTGCCAGTAGCGGGGCTAAGGAGACCCAGTACTTC
J: TRBJ1-4; D: .; size: .; V: TRBV4-3; CDR3: CASSQEIEGGTDEKLFF; DNA: TGCGCCAGCAGCCAAGAAATTGAAGGCGGAACGGATGAAAAACTGTTTTTT
J: TRBJ2-1; D: .; size: .; V: TRBV12-3/TRBV12-4; CDR3: CASSLQSQGYNEQFF; DNA: TGTGCCAGCAGTTTGCAGAGCCAGGGCTACAATGAGCAGTTCTTC
J: TRBJ2-4; D: TRBD1; size: many; V: TRBV4-3; CDR3: CASSQEGDSLDIQYF; DNA: TGCGCCAGCAGCCAAGAGGGGGACAGTTTGGACATTCAGTACTTC
J: TRBJ1-2; D: .; size: .; V: TRBV9; CDR3: CASSVVGSRSDGYTF; DNA: TGTGCCAGCAGCGTAGTTGGCAGCCGAAGCGATGGCTACACCTTC
J: TRBJ2-5; D: TRBD2; size: .; V: TRBV6-5; CDR3: CASSTTLAGYSQQETQYF; DNA: TGTGCCAGCAGTACGACACTAGCGGGGTATTCTCAGCAAGAGACCCAGTACTTC